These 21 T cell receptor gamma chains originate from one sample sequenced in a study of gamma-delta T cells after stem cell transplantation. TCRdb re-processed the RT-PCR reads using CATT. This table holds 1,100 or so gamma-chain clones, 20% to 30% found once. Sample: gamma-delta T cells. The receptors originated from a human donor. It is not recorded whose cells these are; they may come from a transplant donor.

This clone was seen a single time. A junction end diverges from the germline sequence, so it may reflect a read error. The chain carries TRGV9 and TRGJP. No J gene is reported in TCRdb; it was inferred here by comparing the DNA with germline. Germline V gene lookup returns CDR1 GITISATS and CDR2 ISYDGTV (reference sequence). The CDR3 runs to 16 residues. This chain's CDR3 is CALWEASELGKKIKVF. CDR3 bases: TGTGCCCTGTGGGAGGCGTCAGAGTTGGGCAAAAAAATCAAGGTATTT.

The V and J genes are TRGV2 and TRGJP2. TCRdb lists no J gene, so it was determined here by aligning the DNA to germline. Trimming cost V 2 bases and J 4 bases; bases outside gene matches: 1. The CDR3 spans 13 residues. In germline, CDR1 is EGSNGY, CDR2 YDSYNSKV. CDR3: CATWDASDWIKTF. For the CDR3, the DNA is TGTGCCACCTGGGACGCTAGTGATTGGATCAAGACGTTT.

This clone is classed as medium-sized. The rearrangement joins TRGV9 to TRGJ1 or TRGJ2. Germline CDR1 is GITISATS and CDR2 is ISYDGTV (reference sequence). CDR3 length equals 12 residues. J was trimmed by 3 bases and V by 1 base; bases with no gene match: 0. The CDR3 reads CALWEVYYKKLF. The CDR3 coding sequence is TGTGCCTTGTGGGAGGTTTATTATAAGAAACTCTTT.

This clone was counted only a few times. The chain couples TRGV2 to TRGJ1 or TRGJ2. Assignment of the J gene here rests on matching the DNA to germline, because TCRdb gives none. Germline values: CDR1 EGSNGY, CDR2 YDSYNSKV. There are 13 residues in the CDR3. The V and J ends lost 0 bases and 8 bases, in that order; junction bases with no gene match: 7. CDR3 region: CATWDGLSDKKLF. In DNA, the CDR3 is TGTGCCACCTGGGACGGGCTGTCAGATAAGAAACTCTTT.

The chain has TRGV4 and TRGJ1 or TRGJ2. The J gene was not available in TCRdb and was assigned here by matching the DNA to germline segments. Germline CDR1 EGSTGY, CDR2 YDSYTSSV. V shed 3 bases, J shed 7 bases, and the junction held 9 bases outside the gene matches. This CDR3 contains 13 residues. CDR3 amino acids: CATWDPKPYKKLF. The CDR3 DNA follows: TGTGCCACCTGGGATCCGAAGCCCTATAAGAAACTCTTT.

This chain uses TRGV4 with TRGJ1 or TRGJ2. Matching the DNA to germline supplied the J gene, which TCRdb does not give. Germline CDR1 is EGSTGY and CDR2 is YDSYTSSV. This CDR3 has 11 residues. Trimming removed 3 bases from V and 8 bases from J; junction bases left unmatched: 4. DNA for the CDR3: TGTGCCACCTGGGATATCGATAAGAAACTCTTT. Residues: CATWDIDKKLF.

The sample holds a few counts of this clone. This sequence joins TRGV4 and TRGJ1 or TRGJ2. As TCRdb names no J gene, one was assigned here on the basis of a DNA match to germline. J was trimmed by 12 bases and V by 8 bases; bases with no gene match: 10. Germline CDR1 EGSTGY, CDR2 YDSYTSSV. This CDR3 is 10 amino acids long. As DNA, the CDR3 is TGTGCCACCTCCTCCGGAGGGAAACTCTTT. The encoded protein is CATSSGGKLF.

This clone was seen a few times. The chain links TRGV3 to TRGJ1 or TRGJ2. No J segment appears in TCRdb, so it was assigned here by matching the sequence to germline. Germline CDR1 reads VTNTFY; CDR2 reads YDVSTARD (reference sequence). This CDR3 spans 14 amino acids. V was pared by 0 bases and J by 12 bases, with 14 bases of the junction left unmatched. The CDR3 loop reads CATWDRRRSNRKLF. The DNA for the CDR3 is TGTGCCACCTGGGACAGGCGTAGATCTAACAGGAAACTCTTT.

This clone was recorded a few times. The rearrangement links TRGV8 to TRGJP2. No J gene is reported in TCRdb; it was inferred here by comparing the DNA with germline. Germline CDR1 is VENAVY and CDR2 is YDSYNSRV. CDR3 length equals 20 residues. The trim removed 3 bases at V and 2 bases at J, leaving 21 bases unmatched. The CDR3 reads CATWDGTEGVRPSSDWIKTF. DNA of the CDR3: TGTGCCACCTGGGATGGAACCGAGGGAGTGCGGCCGAGTAGTGATTGGATCAAGACGTTT.

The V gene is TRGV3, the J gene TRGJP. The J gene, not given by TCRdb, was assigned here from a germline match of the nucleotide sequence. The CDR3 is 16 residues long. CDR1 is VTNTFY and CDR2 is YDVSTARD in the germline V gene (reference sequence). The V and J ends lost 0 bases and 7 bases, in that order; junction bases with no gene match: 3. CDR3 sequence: CATWDRGELGKKIKVF. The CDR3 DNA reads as TGTGCCACCTGGGACAGGGGGGAGTTGGGCAAAAAAATCAAGGTATTT.

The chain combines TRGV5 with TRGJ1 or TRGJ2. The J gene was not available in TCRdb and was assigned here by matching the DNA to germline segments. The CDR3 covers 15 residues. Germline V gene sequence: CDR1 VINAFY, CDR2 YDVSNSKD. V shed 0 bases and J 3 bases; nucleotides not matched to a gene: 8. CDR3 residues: CATWDRTTFYYKKLF. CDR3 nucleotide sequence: TGTGCCACCTGGGACAGGACTACCTTTTATTATAAGAAACTCTTT.

CDR3 loop: CALWEVHPKKLF. The CDR3 coding sequence is TGTGCCTTGTGGGAGGTGCACCCTAAGAAACTCTTT. The V gene is TRGV9, the J gene TRGJ1 or TRGJ2. Here the J gene was assigned by germline matching of the DNA, as TCRdb has none. Trimming took 0 bases from V and 9 from J; bases not matched to a gene: 5. Germline CDR1 and CDR2: GITISATS and ISYDGTV (reference sequence). The CDR3 is made up of 12 amino acids.

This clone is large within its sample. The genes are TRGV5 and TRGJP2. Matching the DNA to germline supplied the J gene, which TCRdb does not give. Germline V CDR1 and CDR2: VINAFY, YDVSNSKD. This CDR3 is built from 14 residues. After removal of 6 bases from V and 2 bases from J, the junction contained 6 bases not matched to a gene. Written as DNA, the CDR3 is TGTGCCACCTGGAAAATGAGTAGTGATTGGATCAAGACGTTT. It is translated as CATWKMSSDWIKTF.

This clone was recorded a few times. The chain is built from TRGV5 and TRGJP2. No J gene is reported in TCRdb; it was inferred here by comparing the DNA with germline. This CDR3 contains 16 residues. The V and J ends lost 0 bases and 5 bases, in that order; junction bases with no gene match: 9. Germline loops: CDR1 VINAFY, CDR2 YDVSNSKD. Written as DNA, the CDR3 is TGTGCCACCTGGGACAGGCGAGGGACGAGTGATTGGATCAAGACGTTT. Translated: CATWDRRGTSDWIKTF.

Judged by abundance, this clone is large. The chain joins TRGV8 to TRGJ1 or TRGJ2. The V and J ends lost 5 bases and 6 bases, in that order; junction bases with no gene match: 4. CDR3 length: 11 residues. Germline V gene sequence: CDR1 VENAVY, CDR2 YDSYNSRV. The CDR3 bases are TGTGCCACCTGGGGACCTTATAAGAAACTCTTT. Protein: CATWGPYKKLF.

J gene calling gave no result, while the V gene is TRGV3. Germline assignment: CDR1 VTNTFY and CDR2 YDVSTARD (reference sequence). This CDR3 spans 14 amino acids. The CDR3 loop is CATWDRLAIPERLF. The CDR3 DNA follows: TGTGCCACCTGGGACAGGCTAGCGATACCCGAGCGGCTCTTT.

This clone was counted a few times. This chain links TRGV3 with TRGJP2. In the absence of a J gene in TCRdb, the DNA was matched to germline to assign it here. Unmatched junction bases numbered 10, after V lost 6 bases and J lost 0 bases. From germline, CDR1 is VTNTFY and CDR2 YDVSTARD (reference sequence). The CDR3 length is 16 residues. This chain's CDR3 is CATWLLPYSSDWIKTF. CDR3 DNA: TGTGCCACCTGGCTATTACCATATAGTAGTGATTGGATCAAGACGTTT.

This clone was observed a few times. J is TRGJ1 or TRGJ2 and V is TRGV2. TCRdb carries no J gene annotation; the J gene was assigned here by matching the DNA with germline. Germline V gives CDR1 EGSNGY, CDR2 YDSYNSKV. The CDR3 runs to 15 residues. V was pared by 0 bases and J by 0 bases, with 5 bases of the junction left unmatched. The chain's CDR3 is CATWDGRKNYYKKLF. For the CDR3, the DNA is TGTGCCACCTGGGACGGGCGAAAGAATTATTATAAGAAACTCTTT.

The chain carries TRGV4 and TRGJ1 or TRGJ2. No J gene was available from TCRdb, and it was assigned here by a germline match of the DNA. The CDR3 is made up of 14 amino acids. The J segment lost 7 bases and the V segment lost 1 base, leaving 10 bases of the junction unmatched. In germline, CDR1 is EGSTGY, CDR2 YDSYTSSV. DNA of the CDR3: TGTGCCACCTGGGATGGTCATTCATCATATAAGAAACTCTTT. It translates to CATWDGHSSYKKLF.

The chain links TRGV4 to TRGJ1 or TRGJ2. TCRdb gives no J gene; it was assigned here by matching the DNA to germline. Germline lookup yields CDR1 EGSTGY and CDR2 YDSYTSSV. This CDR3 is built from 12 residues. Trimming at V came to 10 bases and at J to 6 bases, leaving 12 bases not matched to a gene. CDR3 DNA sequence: TGTGCCACTCCCCCAGCCTTTTATAAGAAACTCTTT. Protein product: CATPPAFYKKLF.

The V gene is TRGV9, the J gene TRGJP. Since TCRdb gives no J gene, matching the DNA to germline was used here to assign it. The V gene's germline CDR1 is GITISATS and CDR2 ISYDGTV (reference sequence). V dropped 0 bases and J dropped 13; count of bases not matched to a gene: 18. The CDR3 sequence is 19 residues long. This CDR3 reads CALWEVQGSTSPGKKIKVF. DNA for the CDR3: TGTGCCTTGTGGGAGGTGCAGGGTTCAACGTCTCCTGGCAAAAAAATCAAGGTATTT.